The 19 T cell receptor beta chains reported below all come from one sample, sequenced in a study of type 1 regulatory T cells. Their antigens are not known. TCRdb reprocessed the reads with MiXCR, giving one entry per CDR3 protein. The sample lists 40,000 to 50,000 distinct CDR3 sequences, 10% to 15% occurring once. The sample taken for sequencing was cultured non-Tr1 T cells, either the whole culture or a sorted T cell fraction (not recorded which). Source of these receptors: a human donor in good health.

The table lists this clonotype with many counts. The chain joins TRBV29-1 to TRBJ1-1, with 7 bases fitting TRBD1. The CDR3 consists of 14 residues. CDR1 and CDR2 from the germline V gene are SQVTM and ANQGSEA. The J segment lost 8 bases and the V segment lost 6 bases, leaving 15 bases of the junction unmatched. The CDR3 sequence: CSVHRGRGGKEAFF. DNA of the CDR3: TGCAGCGTACACAGGGGTAGAGGGGGAAAAGAAGCTTTCTTT.

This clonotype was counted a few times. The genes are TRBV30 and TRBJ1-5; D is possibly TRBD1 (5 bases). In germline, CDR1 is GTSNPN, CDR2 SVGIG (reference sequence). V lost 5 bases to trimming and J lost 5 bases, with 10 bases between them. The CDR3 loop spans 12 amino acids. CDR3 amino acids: CAWGGGDQPQHF. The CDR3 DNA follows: TGTGCCTGGGGGGGAGGGGATCAGCCCCAGCATTTT. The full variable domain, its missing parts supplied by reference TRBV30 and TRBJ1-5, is SQTIHQWPATLVQPVGSPLSLECTVEGTSNPNLYWYRQAAGRGLQLLFYSVGIGQISSEVPQNLSASRPQDRQFILSSKKLLLSDSGFYLCAWGGGDQPQHFGDGTRLSIL.

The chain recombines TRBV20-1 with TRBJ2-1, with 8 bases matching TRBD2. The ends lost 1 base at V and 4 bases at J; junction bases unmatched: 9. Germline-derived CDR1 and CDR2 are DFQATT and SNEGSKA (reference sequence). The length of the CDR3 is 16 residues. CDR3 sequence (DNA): TGCAGTGCTAGAGTGCGCGATAGCGGGATTTACAATGAGCAGTTCTTC. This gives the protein CSARVRDSGIYNEQFF.

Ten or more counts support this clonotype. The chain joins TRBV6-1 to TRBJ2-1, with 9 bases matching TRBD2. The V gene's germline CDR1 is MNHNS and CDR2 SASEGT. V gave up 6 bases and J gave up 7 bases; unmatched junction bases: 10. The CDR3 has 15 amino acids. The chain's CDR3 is CASSSRLAAGNEQFF. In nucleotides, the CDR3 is TGTGCCAGCAGCTCGCGACTAGCGGCCGGGAATGAGCAGTTCTTC.

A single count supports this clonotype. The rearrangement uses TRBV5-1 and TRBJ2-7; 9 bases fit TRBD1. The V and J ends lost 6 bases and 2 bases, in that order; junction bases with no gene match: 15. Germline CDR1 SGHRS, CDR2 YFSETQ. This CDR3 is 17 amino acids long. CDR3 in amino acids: CASNRPGGQGSTYEQYF. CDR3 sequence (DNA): TGCGCCAGCAATCGCCCAGGCGGACAGGGGTCCACCTACGAGCAGTACTTC.

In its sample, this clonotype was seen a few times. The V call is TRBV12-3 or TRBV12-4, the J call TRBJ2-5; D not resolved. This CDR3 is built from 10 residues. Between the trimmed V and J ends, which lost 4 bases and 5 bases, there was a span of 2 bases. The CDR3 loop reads CASSSETQYF. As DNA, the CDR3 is TGTGCCAGCAGTTCGGAGACCCAGTACTTC.

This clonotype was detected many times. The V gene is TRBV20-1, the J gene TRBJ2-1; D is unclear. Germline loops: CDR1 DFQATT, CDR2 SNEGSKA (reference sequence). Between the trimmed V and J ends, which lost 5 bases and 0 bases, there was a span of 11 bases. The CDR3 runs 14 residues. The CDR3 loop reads CSAPLHSSYNEQFF. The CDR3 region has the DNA TGCAGTGCTCCGCTTCACAGCTCCTACAATGAGCAGTTCTTC.

The CDR3, as DNA: TGTGCCAGCAGCTTTTTATCCGGAACTAGCACAGATACGCAGTATTTT. Its translation: CASSFLSGTSTDTQYF. V usage is TRBV5-4 and J usage is TRBJ2-3; D unresolved. This CDR3 is 16 amino acids long. Germline CDR1 reads SGHNT; CDR2 reads YYREEE (reference sequence). V was trimmed by 2 bases and J by 0 bases, leaving 13 bases between them.

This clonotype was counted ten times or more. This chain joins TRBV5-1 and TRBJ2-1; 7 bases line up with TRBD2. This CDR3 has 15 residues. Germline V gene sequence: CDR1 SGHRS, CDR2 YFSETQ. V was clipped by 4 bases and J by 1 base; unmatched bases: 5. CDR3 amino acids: CASSPERGSYNEQFF. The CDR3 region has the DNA TGCGCCAGCAGCCCCGAGCGGGGATCCTACAATGAGCAGTTCTTC.

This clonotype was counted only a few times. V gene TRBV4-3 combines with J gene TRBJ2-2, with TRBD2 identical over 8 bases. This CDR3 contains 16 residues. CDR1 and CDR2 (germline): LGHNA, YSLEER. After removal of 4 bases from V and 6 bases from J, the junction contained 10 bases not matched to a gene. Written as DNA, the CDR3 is TGCGCCAGCAGCCCCCGACCCAAGACTAGCGCCGGGGAGCTGTTTTTT. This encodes CASSPRPKTSAGELFF.

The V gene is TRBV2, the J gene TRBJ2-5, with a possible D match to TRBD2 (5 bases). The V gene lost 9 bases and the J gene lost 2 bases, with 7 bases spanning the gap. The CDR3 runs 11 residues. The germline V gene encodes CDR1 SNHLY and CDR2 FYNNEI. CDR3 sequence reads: CARSGQETQYF. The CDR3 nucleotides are TGTGCCAGGAGCGGACAAGAGACCCAGTACTTC.

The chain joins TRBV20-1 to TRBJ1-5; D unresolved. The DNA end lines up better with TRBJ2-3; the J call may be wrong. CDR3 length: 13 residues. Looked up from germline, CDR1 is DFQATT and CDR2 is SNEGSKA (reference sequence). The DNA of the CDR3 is TGCAGTGCTATCTTAACGGCGAATCAGCCCCAGTATTTT. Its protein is CSAILTANQPQYF.

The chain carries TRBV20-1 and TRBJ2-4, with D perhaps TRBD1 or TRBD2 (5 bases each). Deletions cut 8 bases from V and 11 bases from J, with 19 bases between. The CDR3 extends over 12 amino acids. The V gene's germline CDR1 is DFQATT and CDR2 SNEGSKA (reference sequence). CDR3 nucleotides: TGCAGTTCGCTAAAGGGGACCAAGGTTCAGTACTTC. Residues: CSSLKGTKVQYF.

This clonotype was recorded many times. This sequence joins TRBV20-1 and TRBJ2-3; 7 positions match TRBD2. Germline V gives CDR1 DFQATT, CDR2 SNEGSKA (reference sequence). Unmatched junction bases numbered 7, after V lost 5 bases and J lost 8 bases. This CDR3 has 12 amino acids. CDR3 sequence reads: CSAGGDGRTQYF. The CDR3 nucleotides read TGCAGTGCTGGGGGGGATGGTCGTACGCAGTATTTT.

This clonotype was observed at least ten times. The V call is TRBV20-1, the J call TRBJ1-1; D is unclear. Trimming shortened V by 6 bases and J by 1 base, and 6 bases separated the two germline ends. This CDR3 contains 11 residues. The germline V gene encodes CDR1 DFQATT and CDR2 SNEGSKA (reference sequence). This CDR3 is CSARGNTEAFF. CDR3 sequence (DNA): TGCAGTGCACGGGGGAACACTGAAGCTTTCTTT.

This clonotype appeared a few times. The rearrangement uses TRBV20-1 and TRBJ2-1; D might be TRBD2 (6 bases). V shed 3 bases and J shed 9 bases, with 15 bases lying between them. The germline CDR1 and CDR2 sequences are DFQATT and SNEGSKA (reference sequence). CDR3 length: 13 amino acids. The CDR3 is CSASPGRRGEQFF. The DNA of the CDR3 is TGCAGTGCTAGTCCAGGGAGGAGAGGTGAGCAGTTCTTC.

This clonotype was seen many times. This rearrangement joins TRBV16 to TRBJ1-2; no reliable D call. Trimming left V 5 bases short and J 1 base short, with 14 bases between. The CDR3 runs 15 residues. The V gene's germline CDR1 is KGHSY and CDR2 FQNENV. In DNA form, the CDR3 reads TGTGCCAGCAGCGCTCCGAAGGCCCTTAACTATGGCTACACCTTC. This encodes CASSAPKALNYGYTF.

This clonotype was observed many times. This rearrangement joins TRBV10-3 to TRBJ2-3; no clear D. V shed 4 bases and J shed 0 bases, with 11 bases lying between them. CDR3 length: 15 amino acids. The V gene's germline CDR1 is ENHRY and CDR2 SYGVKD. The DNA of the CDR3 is TGTGCCATCAGTGTTATGCTAACTAGCACAGATACGCAGTATTTT. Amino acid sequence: CAISVMLTSTDTQYF.

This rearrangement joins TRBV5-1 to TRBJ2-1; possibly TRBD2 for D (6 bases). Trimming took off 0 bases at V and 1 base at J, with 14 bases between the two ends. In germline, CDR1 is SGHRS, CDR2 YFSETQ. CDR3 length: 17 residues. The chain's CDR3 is CASSLGEVAGSYNEQFF. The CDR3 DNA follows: TGCGCCAGCAGCTTGGGCGAAGTGGCGGGATCCTACAATGAGCAGTTCTTC.